This TCR beta chain was sequenced for a study of OX40 agonist ivuxolimab in advanced cancers. Regarding the research as a whole: Ivuxolimab, which targeted the costimulatory receptor OX40 (CD134), was an agonistic, fully human IgG2 monoclonal antibody. Patients were allowed to have had prior anti-PD-1, anti-PD-L1 or anti-CTLA-4 therapy, and approximately 40% of the dose-escalation patients had been treated with checkpoint inhibitors. Intravenous ivuxolimab was administered to patients every 2 weeks at six dose levels: 0.01, 0.1, 0.3, 1.5, 3 and 10 mg/kg. Of the roughly 53 patients in dose escalation, about 20 had hepatocellular carcinoma, roughly 15 had melanoma, 9 had renal cell carcinoma and 9 had head and neck cancer. A male proportion of under 85% and a mean age of approximately 55 years, ranging from about 20 to 79, were recorded for the dose-escalation cohort. The paper covers the monotherapy dose-escalation part of the phase I ivuxolimab trial, which included N ≈ 50 patients. Three dose-escalation patients achieved partial responses, one with hepatocellular carcinoma and two with cutaneous melanoma. Peripheral TCRbeta sequencing was intended to test whether TCR sequence diversity was altered and clonal T-cell expansion was caused by ivuxolimab. Study-wide conclusions, independent of this receptor: After ivuxolimab, expanded clones were on average more numerous among CD8+ T cells than among CD4+ T cells. Partial responders in the 0.1-3.0 mg/kg groups had among the lowest normalized peripheral clonal expansion, especially among CD8+ T cells. Clonal expansion of both CD4+ and CD8+ blood T cells was observed from baseline to week 6 at doses 0.1 to 3.0 mg/kg. Low levels of normalized T-cell clonal expansion were also seen in some nonresponding patients. The antigen specificity of the peripheral T cells that underwent clonal expansion was not determined.

Genomic DNA was isolated from the sorted cells so that the TCRbeta CDR3 region could be sequenced. The immunoSEQ Assay was used for sequencing of TCRbeta CDR3 regions. The source is immuneACCESS, and TCRdb retained only in-frame sequences with V and J called. Part of the clones is not carried over; for the studies checked, unresolved V genes explain less than half of this, and the remainder is unexplained. The sample table holds over 80,000 clones, of which more than 75% were seen once. Jointly, the top ten make up around 4.5% of the sample. Patients with a history of autoimmune disease or receiving systemic immunosuppression were excluded from the trial. Peripheral blood for TCR sequencing was collected from all dose cohorts at baseline, on cycle 4 day 1, and on cycle 7 day 1. The samples were drawn from a first-in-human, open-label, multicenter phase I dose-escalation trial of ivuxolimab. Adults with locally advanced or metastatic melanoma, renal cell carcinoma, hepatocellular carcinoma or head and neck squamous cell carcinoma were enrolled in the trial. Before TCR sequencing, CD4+ T cells and CD8+ T cells from peripheral blood were sorted into separate populations.

The CDR3 runs 15 amino acids, cysteine and phenylalanine included. Only CDR3 DNA is held: 45 bases, read in frame from base 1. Trimming costs V 6 bases and J 2 bases, and their ends lie 14 bases apart. CDR1 LNHDA and CDR2 SQIVND are derived from the germline V gene (reference sequence). This clone was picked up one time. No antigen is known for it. No clone much larger than this one lies a single base away; base qualities are absent. The receptor's source is an adult with an advanced solid tumor such as melanoma, head and neck, liver or kidney cancer. The rearranged chain carries TRBV19 and TRBJ1-5, with an unclear D gene assignment. Sequenced material: CD4+ or CD8+ T cells sorted from blood, taken in a trial of the OX40 agonist ivuxolimab. This receptor carries the CDR3 CASSLGRAGNQPQHF. The bases read TGTGCCAGTAGCCTTGGTAGGGCTGGCAATCAGCCCCAGCATTTT. With the portions outside the CDR3 filled from the reference TRBV19 and TRBJ1-5 genes, the complete variable region becomes DGGITQSPKYLFRKEGQNVTLSCEQNLNHDAMYWYRQDPGQGLRLIYYSQIVNDFQKGDIAEGYSVSREKKESFPLTVTSAQKNPTAFYLCASSLGRAGNQPQHFGDGTRLSIL.